The sequence of this TCR beta chain was determined in a study of blood T cells in healthy people across ages. As to this clonotype: A read error may produce the germline difference seen at one junction end.

The CDR3 covers 13 residues. The germline CDR1 and CDR2 sequences are MNHEY and SVGAGI. A second PCR, run for roughly 7 to 12 cycles, used a sample-barcoded 5' primer plus a J-beta primer mix. TCRdb used MiXCR to reprocess the 5' RACE reads, holding one entry per CDR3 protein. Here the sample spans roughly 500,000 distinct CDR3 sequences, about 25% being singletons. V and J are TRBV6-5 and TRBJ2-7, with D possibly called TRBD1 or TRBD2 (5 bases each). The sample taken for sequencing was blood. The receptor's source is an older woman in good health. CDR3: CACSRGRSYEQYF. For the CDR3, the DNA is TGTGCCTGCAGTAGGGGACGGAGCTACGAGCAGTACTTC.